Given below is one T cell receptor (beta chain) in context. This clonotype appeared many times. Its binding antigen is unknown. Within one base of it there is no much larger clone, and no base qualities were kept. CDR3 length: 16 amino acids, cysteine to phenylalanine. Only CDR3 DNA remains: 48 bases, in frame from the first base. CDR1 and CDR2 are read off the germline V gene (reference sequence) as LNHNV and YYDKDF. The V end gives up 0 bases and the J end 5 bases, leaving 5 bases in the junction not matched to a gene. A case-control design nested within a healthcare worker cohort in London, UK, was used, with weekly nasopharyngeal swab PCR tests and blood sampling performed. Healthcare workers were recruited during the week of the UK lockdown, between 23 and 31 March 2020, and followed weekly for up to roughly 15 weeks. The source of the sample is a study of early T cells in non-severe SARS-CoV-2 infection (dated by TCRdb to the early 2020s). About the full investigation: Because TCR sequencing was done on bulk RNA from unsorted whole blood, the alpha and beta chains could not be paired.

The full study reports these points: VDJdb matching was skewed toward anti-spike CD8 responses, so virus-specific expansions were likely underestimated and private and CD4 specificities were missed.

The receptor library was made with 5' RACE. The sequencing machine was a NextSeq 500. To correct for sequencing error and PCR bias, the TCR library protocol tagged individual cDNA molecules with unique molecular identifiers. Both TCR alpha and beta chains were sequenced, and tight co-correlation was observed between alpha and beta sequence abundances in each sample. The authors' analysis ran thus. V gene, J gene and CDR3 annotation of TCR sequences was performed with Decombinator V4. Expanded TCRs were defined as changing significantly between any two time points under a Poisson model with p below 0.0001. Abundances of TCRs were expressed as counts per million after normalisation to the total number of TCRs sequenced in each sample. TRAV1-2 paired with TRAJ12, TRAJ20 or TRAJ33 defined MAIT TCRs, while TRAV10 paired with TRAJ18 defined iNKT TCRs. VDJdb, accessed on 1 November 2021, was searched for TCRs annotated for CMV, EBV and SARS-CoV-2, and TCRs annotated for more than one antigen were excluded. TCRdb redid the processing of the public reads, applying fastp at Q25 and MiXCR, and retained in-frame beta chains. CDR3 protein sequences are deduplicated, and each keeps its most common genes and DNA. TCRdb's processing, not the study's, gives the V and J calls here. The sample data list tens of thousands of distinct CDR3 sequences, and 9% to 15% of these were observed just once. The ten largest clones represent approximately 15% of the sample.

This chain joins TRBV15 to TRBJ2-2, with 8 junctional bases fitting TRBD2. The sequence was collected from an adult who was a healthcare worker with PCR-confirmed SARS-CoV-2 infection or an uninfected control (not recorded which). The sequenced sample was whole blood. The CDR3 region reads CATSREILAGTGELFF. DNA sequence: TGTGCCACCAGCAGAGAGATCCTAGCGGGTACCGGGGAGCTGTTTTTT.